A single sample is the source of the 17 T cell receptor beta chains below, sequenced in a study of T cell responses to AZD1222 COVID-19 vaccine. Clones were read by immunoSEQ multiplex PCR, and TCRdb kept only the in-frame ones, dropping some. Among 130,000 or so clones listed, under 90% were seen once. The starting material was peripheral blood, obtained on day 0 of AZD1222 vaccination. Source of these receptors: an adult in good health.

The genes are TRBV18 and TRBJ1-1; D gene ambiguous. The germline V gene encodes CDR1 KGHSH and CDR2 LQKENI. The V gene lost 2 bases and the J gene lost 2 bases, with 12 bases spanning the gap. The CDR3 length is 15 residues. The chain's CDR3 is CASSPYSTANTEAFF. The CDR3 DNA is TGTGCCAGCTCACCATACTCTACAGCCAACACTGAAGCTTTCTTT.

This chain links TRBV10-1 with TRBJ1-6, with 8 bases matching TRBD1. Germline assignment: CDR1 WNHNN and CDR2 SYGVQD (reference sequence). The CDR3 is made up of 15 amino acids. Unmatched junction bases numbered 3, after V lost 0 bases and J lost 8 bases. The CDR3 spells CASSESGTGDSPLHF. DNA for the CDR3: TGCGCCAGCAGTGAGTCCGGGACAGGCGATTCACCCCTCCACTTT.

V and J are TRBV12-3 or TRBV12-4 and TRBJ2-2; unclear D gene. V lost 10 bases, J lost 3 bases, and 9 bases lay in between. The CDR3 runs 12 residues. The CDR3 spells CATASDTGELFF. The CDR3 coding sequence is TGTGCCACTGCTTCCGACACCGGGGAGCTGTTTTTT.

A few counts support this clone. The V call is TRBV7-2, the J call TRBJ2-7; D might be TRBD2 (6 bases). The CDR3 is made up of 14 amino acids. Germline values: CDR1 SGHTA, CDR2 FQGNSA. Trimming pared 6 bases from V and 5 bases from J, leaving 17 bases between. Here the CDR3 reads CASSYQWGDHEQYF. In nucleotides, the CDR3 is TGTGCCAGCAGTTATCAATGGGGGGACCACGAGCAGTACTTC.

This clone has just one count. The V gene is TRBV7-9, the J gene TRBJ1-5; D remains ambiguous. This CDR3 region has 11 residues. Trimming pared 3 bases from V and 5 bases from J, leaving 2 bases between. Germline values: CDR1 SEHNR, CDR2 FQNEAQ (reference sequence). The CDR3 nucleotides are TGTGCCAGCAGCTTTCATCAGCCCCAGCATTTT. Translating gives CASSFHQPQHF.

This chain connects TRBV7-8 to TRBJ2-6; weak D call: TRBD2 (6 bases). This CDR3 is 17 amino acids long. Germline V CDR1 and CDR2: SGHVS, FQNEAQ. V shed 5 bases and J shed 1 base, with 15 bases lying between them. The CDR3 coding sequence is TGTGCCAGCAGCATCCGGTCCGGGGGATCTGGGGCCAACGTCCTGACTTTC. It is translated as CASSIRSGGSGANVLTF. The full variable domain, completed using reference TRBV7-8 and TRBJ2-6, is GAGVSQSPRYKVAKRGQDVALRCDPISGHVSLFWYQQALGQGPEFLTYFQNEAQLDKSGLPSDRFFAERPEGSVSTLKIQRTQQEDSAVYLCASSIRSGGSGANVLTFGAGSRLTVL.

The chain carries TRBV6-5 and TRBJ2-7; D not resolved. Between the trimmed V and J ends, which lost 2 bases and 7 bases, there was a span of 9 bases. Germline V gene sequence: CDR1 MNHEY, CDR2 SVGAGI. The CDR3 runs to 12 residues. This CDR3 reads CASSYPPGEQYF. The CDR3 coding sequence is TGTGCCAGCAGTTACCCCCCCGGAGAGCAGTACTTC.

This clone was observed a handful of times. This chain uses TRBV13 with TRBJ2-7; D possibly corresponds to TRBD2 (6 bases). Germline V gene data show CDR1 as PRHDT and CDR2 as FYEKMQ (reference sequence). The CDR3 covers 11 residues. With 3 bases removed from V and 7 bases from J, the gap between germline ends came to 7 bases. CDR3 bases: TGTGCCAGCAGCTTCGGAGGGGAGCAGTACTTC. Amino acid sequence: CASSFGGEQYF.

There are a few counts of this clone. The chain couples TRBV2 to TRBJ1-1; weak D call: TRBD1 (5 bases). The CDR3 extends over 14 amino acids. The V end was cut by 11 bases, the J end by 0 bases, with 16 bases between. Looked up from germline, CDR1 is SNHLY and CDR2 is FYNNEI. CDR3 in DNA: TGTGCCGTTGCGGGGCAGATCATGAACACTGAAGCTTTCTTT. Residues: CAVAGQIMNTEAFF.

J is TRBJ1-6 and V is TRBV6-5, with D tentatively TRBD1 (5 bases). V lost 0 bases, J lost 4 bases, and 7 bases lay in between. CDR1 is MNHEY and CDR2 is SVGAGI in the germline V gene. The CDR3 length is 15 residues. CDR3 sequence reads: CASSYSDRYNSPLHF. CDR3 bases: TGTGCCAGCAGTTACTCCGACAGATATAATTCACCCCTCCACTTT.

The rearrangement joins TRBV3-1 (or the pseudogene TRBV3-2) to TRBJ2-7; D remains unclear. The CDR3 is 11 residues long. Germline assignment: CDR1 LGHDT and CDR2 YNNKEL (reference sequence). V lost 0 bases and J 6 bases, leaving 3 bases between the germline ends. CDR3 loop: CASSQDTEQYF. CDR3 nucleotides: TGTGCCAGCAGCCAAGATACCGAGCAGTACTTC.

This sequence joins TRBV19 and TRBJ1-1; no definite D call. Trimming removed 3 bases at V and 1 base at J, with 6 bases between. The V gene's germline CDR1 is LNHDA and CDR2 SQIVND (reference sequence). The length of the CDR3 is 13 residues. The CDR3 DNA is TGTGCCAGTAGTATTTGGGGGAACACTGAAGCTTTCTTT. It encodes CASSIWGNTEAFF.

With respect to this clone: One junction end does not reproduce the germline sequence, and a read error may be involved. V and J are TRBV19 and TRBJ2-3, with TRBD2 matching over 8 bases. Germline CDR1 reads LNHDA; CDR2 reads SQIVND (reference sequence). The CDR3 covers 15 residues. CDR3 in DNA: TGTGCCAGTAGTCTAGACTACTCCGGGACTAGTTGGTCGTATTTT. Protein product: CASSLDYSGTSWSYF.

This clone was seen a few times. The V gene is TRBV5-1, the J gene TRBJ1-2; D is uncertain. This CDR3 contains 12 residues. Between the trimmed V and J ends, which lost 4 bases and 8 bases, there was a span of 12 bases. Looked up from germline, CDR1 is SGHRS and CDR2 is YFSETQ. CDR3 loop: CASSVNYGGYTF. In nucleotides, the CDR3 is TGCGCCAGCAGCGTGAATTACGGGGGCTACACCTTC.

V and J are TRBV10-3 and TRBJ1-4; D perhaps matches TRBD1 (5 bases). Trimming shortened V by 2 bases and J by 4 bases, and 14 bases separated the two germline ends. The CDR3 sequence is 16 residues long. Germline CDR1 reads ENHRY; CDR2 reads SYGVKD. Written as DNA, the CDR3 is TGTGCCATCAGTGAGAGAACCACAGGTTTTAATGAAAAACTGTTTTTT. This codes for CAISERTTGFNEKLFF.

The J gene is TRBJ1-6, the V gene TRBV2; TRBD1 might be the D (6 bases). This CDR3 region has 18 residues. CDR1 is SNHLY and CDR2 is FYNNEI in the germline V gene. The ends were cut back, 4 bases at V and 9 bases at J, with 25 bases in the middle. The CDR3 here is CASSAARGGGKIGSPLHF. The CDR3 coding sequence is TGTGCCAGCAGTGCGGCGCGAGGGGGAGGAAAAATTGGTTCACCCCTCCACTTT.

The V call is TRBV6-1, the J call TRBJ1-5; D remains unclear. Trimming took off 1 base at V and 6 bases at J, with 7 bases between the two ends. The germline V gene has CDR1 MNHNS and CDR2 SASEGT. The CDR3 is 13 residues long. Here the CDR3 reads CASSEEYGQPQHF. CDR3 sequence (DNA): TGTGCCAGCAGTGAAGAGTACGGTCAGCCCCAGCATTTT.